This T cell receptor beta chain was identified during a study of T-cell reconstitution after alpha-beta-depleted transplantation in children. Findings of the study overall: Expanded graft clones, several hundred of them, were reportedly the source of alpha-beta T cells about two months after transplant. Newly made T cells mostly supplied T-cell counts and diversity one year after transplant.

Unique molecular identifiers were incorporated during preparation of the TCRbeta library. TCRdb reanalysed the PCR reads using MiXCR and keeps one entry per CDR3 protein. This table holds 70,000 or so distinct CDR3 sequences, about 11% found once. This clonotype showed up many times. What it binds is unknown. The specimen was PBMCs, collected before TCRalphabeta/CD19-depleted stem cell transplant. This sequence originates from a boy between 10 and 17 years old with acute myeloid leukemia, due to receive a stem cell transplant.

CDR3: CASSPSTGSEQYV. For the CDR3, the DNA is TGTGCCAGCAGCCCCTCTACGGGTTCGGAGCAGTACGTC. The chain links TRBV6-6 to TRBJ2-7; D not resolved. The ends were cut back, 6 bases at V and 7 bases at J, with 16 bases in the middle. Germline-derived CDR1 and CDR2 are MNHNY and SVGAGI (reference sequence). CDR3 size: 13 residues.